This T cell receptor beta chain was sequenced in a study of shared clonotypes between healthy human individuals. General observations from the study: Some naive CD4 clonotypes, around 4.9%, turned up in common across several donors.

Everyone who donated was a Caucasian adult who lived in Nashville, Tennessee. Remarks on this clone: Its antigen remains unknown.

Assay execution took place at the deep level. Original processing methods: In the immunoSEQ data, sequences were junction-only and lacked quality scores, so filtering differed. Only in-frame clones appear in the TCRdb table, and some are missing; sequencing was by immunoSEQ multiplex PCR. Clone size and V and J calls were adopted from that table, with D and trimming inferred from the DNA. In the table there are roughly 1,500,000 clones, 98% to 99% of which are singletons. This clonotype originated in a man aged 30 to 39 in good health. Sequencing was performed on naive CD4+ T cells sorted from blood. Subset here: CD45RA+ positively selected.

In DNA, the CDR3 is TGTGCCAGCAGTTTATCCTTCCGGGGTCTTCGGCAGCCCCAGCATTTT. Encoded protein: CASSLSFRGLRQPQHF. The chain employs TRBV27 and TRBJ1-5, with D uncertain. V dropped 0 bases and J dropped 7 bases, with 16 bases sitting between them. There are 16 residues in the CDR3. Germline V gives CDR1 MNHEY, CDR2 SMNVEV (reference sequence).